This T cell receptor beta chain was found in a study of blood T cell repertoires in COVID-19. For the study at large: Some COVID-19 samples were acute and others convalescent; all came from the United States, Italy and Spain. Sources were T cells, B-cell-depleted T cells, or PBMCs; the material itself was cDNA or gDNA.

This clone was detected only once. In the authors' workflow: Nucleated cell counts were estimated from reference gene primer amplification. The table came from immunoSEQ multiplex PCR; TCRdb's copy has only in-frame clones and leaves some out. The DNA gave D and trimming, while V, J and clone size come from that table. The sample shows 200,000 to 250,000 clones, roughly 78% of them seen only once. The junction had 9 bases not matched to a gene; V was cut back by 5 bases and J by 0 bases. Germline V gene sequence: CDR1 LNHNV, CDR2 YYDKDF (reference sequence). This CDR3 contains 17 residues. Input material: peripheral blood. The clonotype originates from a middle-aged woman with acute or convalescent COVID-19. The chain combines TRBV15 with TRBJ2-1; 8 bases match TRBD2. CDR3 DNA sequence: TGTGCCACCAGCGTGACCCGCGGGGGGAGCTCCTACAATGAGCAGTTCTTC. Protein product: CATSVTRGGSSYNEQFF.